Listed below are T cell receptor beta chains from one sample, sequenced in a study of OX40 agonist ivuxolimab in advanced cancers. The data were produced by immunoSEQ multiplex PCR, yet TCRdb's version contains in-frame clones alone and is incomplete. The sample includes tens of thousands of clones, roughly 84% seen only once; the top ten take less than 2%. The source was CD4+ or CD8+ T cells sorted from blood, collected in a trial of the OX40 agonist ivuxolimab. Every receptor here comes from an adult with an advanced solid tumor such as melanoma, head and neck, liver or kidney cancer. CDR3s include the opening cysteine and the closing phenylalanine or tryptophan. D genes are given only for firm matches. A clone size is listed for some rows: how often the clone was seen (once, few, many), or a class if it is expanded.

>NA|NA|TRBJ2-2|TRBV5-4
TGTGCCAGCAGCTTGGGCAAAAGGAGCACCGGGGAGCTGTTTTTT
CASSLGKRSTGELFF
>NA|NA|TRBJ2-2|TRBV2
TGCGTCAGACGGGGAGCAGGAAACACCGGGGAGCTGTTTTTT
CVRRGAGNTGELFF
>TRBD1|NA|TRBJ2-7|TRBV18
TGTGCCAGCTCACCACTAGGACAGGCCATGGACGAGCAGTACTTC
CASSPLGQAMDEQYF
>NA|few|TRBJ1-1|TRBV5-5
TGTGCCAGCAGCCCCCGGTGGAACACTGAAGCTTTCTTT
CASSPRWNTEAFF
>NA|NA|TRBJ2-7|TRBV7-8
TGTGCCAGCAGCTTAACAGGGAACTCCTACGAGCAGTACTTC
CASSLTGNSYEQYF
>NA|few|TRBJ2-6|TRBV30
TGTGCCTGGAGTTTTTCAGGGTATGGGGCCAACGTCCTGACTTTC
CAWSFSGYGANVLTF
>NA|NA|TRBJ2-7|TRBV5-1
TGCGCCAGCAGAGAAGACAGGACTAGCTCCTACGAGCAGTACTTC
CASREDRTSSYEQYF
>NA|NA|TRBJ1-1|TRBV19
TGTGCCAGTAGTTGGCAGGATAGGGATGAAGCTTTCTTT
CASSWQDRDEAFF
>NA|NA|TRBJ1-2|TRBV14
TGTGCCAGCAGCCACTCAGGAGTTTATGGCTACACCTTC
CASSHSGVYGYTF
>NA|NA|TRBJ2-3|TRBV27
TGTGCCAGCAAGAGCGGCGGAGGATATAGCACAGATACGCAGTATTTT
CASKSGGGYSTDTQYF
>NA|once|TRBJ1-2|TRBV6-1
TGTGCCAGCAGCTCCTCCGACGGTTTTGGCTATGGCTACACCTTC
CASSSSDGFGYGYTF
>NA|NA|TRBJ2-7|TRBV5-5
TGTGCCAGCAGCCCGACAGGCTCCTACGAGCAGTACTTC
CASSPTGSYEQYF
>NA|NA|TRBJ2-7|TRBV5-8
TGTGCCAGCAGCTTGGGAGGGATTACCTACGAGCAGTACTTC
CASSLGGITYEQYF
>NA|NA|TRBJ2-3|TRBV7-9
TGTGCCAGCAGCTTATGGTCTACAGGACGAGATACGCAGTATTTT
CASSLWSTGRDTQYF